The 32 T cell receptor beta chains below come from one sample, sequenced in a study of blood T cell repertoires in COVID-19. The method was immunoSEQ multiplex PCR; TCRdb's version includes in-frame clones alone and lacks a portion of them. This sample has 110,000 to 150,000 clones; over 70% occur once, and the top ten carry about two fifths. Sequencing was carried out using peripheral blood. These receptors all stem from a human donor in a cohort sampled during active COVID-19.

The V call is TRBV5-1, the J call TRBJ2-7; 14 bases are a match to TRBD2. Unmatched junction bases numbered 6, after V lost 0 bases and J lost 4 bases. CDR3 size: 17 residues. Germline V gene sequence: CDR1 SGHRS, CDR2 YFSETQ. CDR3 residues: CASSLGLAGGKGYEQYV. The CDR3 DNA sequence: TGCGCCAGCAGCTTGGGACTAGCGGGAGGGAAGGGTTACGAGCAGTACGTC.

For the CDR3, the DNA is TGTGCCAGCAGCTTAGCGACAGGGGGCGGCTCACCCCTCCACTTT. As protein: CASSLATGGGSPLHF. The gene calls are TRBV7-8 and TRBJ1-6; 10 positions agree with TRBD1. With 0 bases clipped from V and 10 bases from J, the junction kept 3 bases outside the gene matches. The CDR3 runs to 15 residues. Germline V gives CDR1 SGHVS, CDR2 FQNEAQ.

V is TRBV9 and J is TRBJ1-3; TRBD1 aligns across 10 bases. Germline lookup yields CDR1 SGDLS and CDR2 YYNGEE. This CDR3 contains 17 residues. The trim removed 4 bases at V and 1 base at J, leaving 8 bases unmatched. CDR3 bases: TGTGCCAGCAGCAGACGACAGGGGGCCATTTCTGGAAACACCATATATTTT. Translated, it gives CASSRRQGAISGNTIYF.

The CDR3 bases are TGTGCAAGTCGCTTAGCGTGGGGACAGGAGAGCTCTGGAAACACCATATATTTT. Encoded protein: CASRLAWGQESSGNTIYF. The chain combines TRBV12-2 with TRBJ1-3; no check of the table's D call, TRBD1, against the DNA was made. TRBV12-2 is a pseudogene. The CDR3 is made up of 18 amino acids.

This clone was observed once. V and J are TRBV2 and TRBJ2-3, with 11 positions matching TRBD2. The CDR3 is made up of 17 amino acids. CDR1 and CDR2 from the germline V gene are SNHLY and FYNNEI. V trimming: 3 bases; J trimming: 0 bases; junction bases outside the gene matches: 5. Written as DNA, the CDR3 is TGTGCCAGCAGTGATTCGCTAGCGGGAGGTAGCACAGATACGCAGTATTTT. Protein: CASSDSLAGGSTDTQYF. Full variable domain (rest looked up from reference TRBV2 and TRBJ2-3): EPEVTQTPSHQVTQMGQEVILRCVPISNHLYFYWYRQILGQKVEFLVSFYNNEISEKSEIFDDQFSVERPDGSNFTLKIRSTKLEDSAMYFCASSDSLAGGSTDTQYFGPGTRLTVL.

This chain's CDR3 is CASSLALRGSPLHF. DNA of the CDR3: TGTGCCAGCAGCTTAGCCCTAAGGGGCTCACCCCTCCACTTT. The chain carries TRBV7-2 and TRBJ1-6, with D possibly TRBD1 on 5 matching bases. This CDR3 comprises 14 residues. V dropped 0 bases and J dropped 10 bases, with 10 bases sitting between them. Germline V CDR1 and CDR2: SGHTA, FQGNSA.

The chain links TRBV7-9 to TRBJ1-2; 11 bases match TRBD1. From germline, CDR1 is SEHNR and CDR2 FQNEAQ (reference sequence). V shed 3 bases and J 6 bases; nucleotides not matched to a gene: 3. There are 14 residues in the CDR3. The CDR3 loop reads CASSLDRGLDGYTF. Here the CDR3 DNA reads TGTGCCAGCAGCTTGGACAGGGGGCTTGATGGCTACACCTTC.

This sequence joins TRBV7-2 and TRBJ2-4, with TRBD2 as a possible D gene (5 bases). The CDR3 has 19 residues. CDR1 and CDR2 (germline): SGHTA, FQGNSA. V lost 1 base and J lost 5, with 24 bases in between. In DNA, the CDR3 is TGTGCCAGCAGCTTAGTTGCTAGCTCAAAGGTTGATAGCCAAAACATTCAGTACTTC. Protein sequence: CASSLVASSKVDSQNIQYF.

The chain links TRBV7-3 to TRBJ2-1; D perhaps matches TRBD2 (5 bases). Germline loops: CDR1 SGHTA, CDR2 FQGTGA. V was shortened by 3 bases and J by 9 bases, with 9 bases between the two germline ends. The CDR3 consists of 12 residues. CDR3 in amino acids: CASSFPEGEQFF. The CDR3 nucleotides are TGTGCCAGCAGCTTCCCCGAGGGTGAGCAGTTCTTC.

The V call is TRBV5-6, the J call TRBJ1-5, with D unresolved. In germline, CDR1 is SGHDT, CDR2 YYEEEE. The CDR3 spans 12 residues. The V gene lost 3 bases and the J gene lost 4 bases, with 5 bases spanning the gap. Here the CDR3 DNA reads TGTGCCAGCAGCTCCCCGAATCAGCCCCAGCATTTT. Translating gives CASSSPNQPQHF.

The V gene is TRBV7-3, the J gene TRBJ1-1, with TRBD1 matching over 8 bases. Germline CDR1 reads SGHTA; CDR2 reads FQGTGA. This CDR3 has 13 amino acids. V lost 5 bases and J lost 5; bases outside the gene matches: 4. The CDR3 nucleotides read TGTGCCAGCAGCGTGGACAGGGCAACTGAAGCTTTCTTT. Translated: CASSVDRATEAFF.

In its sample, this clone was seen a few times. The chain is built from TRBV3-1 (or the pseudogene TRBV3-2) and TRBJ1-4; 9 bases map to TRBD1. With V trimmed by 0 bases and J by 0 bases, 5 bases remained unmatched. The CDR3 loop spans 18 amino acids. Germline V gives CDR1 LGHDT, CDR2 YNNKEL (reference sequence). For the CDR3, the DNA is TGTGCCAGCAGCCAAGAGCGGACAGGGGCAGCAACTAATGAAAAACTGTTTTTT. Its protein product is CASSQERTGAATNEKLFF.

The genes are TRBV6-4 and TRBJ2-1, with D tentatively TRBD2 (6 bases). The length of the CDR3 is 14 residues. Per the germline V gene, CDR1 is MRHNA and CDR2 is SNTAGT. V was pared by 4 bases and J by 0 bases, with 7 bases between. CDR3 sequence: CASSVSGSYNEQFF. CDR3 nucleotides: TGTGCCAGCAGTGTTAGCGGCTCCTACAATGAGCAGTTCTTC.

The count of this clone is one. This rearrangement joins TRBV19 to TRBJ2-2; D perhaps matches TRBD1 (5 bases). Germline values: CDR1 LNHDA, CDR2 SQIVND (reference sequence). V lost 7 bases, J lost 0 bases, and 12 bases lay in between. CDR3 length: 15 residues. This CDR3 reads CASKKGVANTGELFF. The CDR3 DNA follows: TGTGCCAGTAAGAAAGGGGTCGCGAACACCGGGGAGCTGTTTTTT.

V gene TRBV29-1 combines with J gene TRBJ2-5; D is perhaps TRBD2 (6 bases). V lost 7 bases and J 4 bases, leaving 13 bases between the germline ends. Per germline, CDR1 SQVTM and CDR2 ANQGSEA. The CDR3 covers 12 residues. CDR3 DNA: TGCAGCGGTGGTAGTAGCGGAGAGACCCAGTACTTC. Protein product: CSGGSSGETQYF.

This rearrangement joins TRBV24-1 to TRBJ2-3; 10 bases match TRBD2. J was trimmed by 5 bases and V by 9 bases; bases with no gene match: 1. In germline, CDR1 is KGHDR, CDR2 SFDVKD. The CDR3 is 12 amino acids. The CDR3 loop is CATGTSVDTQYF. DNA for the CDR3: TGTGCCACCGGGACTAGCGTAGATACGCAGTATTTT.

This chain joins TRBV19 and TRBJ1-5, with D possibly matching TRBD1 (6 bases). This CDR3 has 15 residues. From germline, CDR1 is LNHDA and CDR2 SQIVND (reference sequence). Trimming removed 3 bases at V and 6 bases at J, with 15 bases between. The CDR3 loop is CASSMGHRAGQPQHF. Written as DNA, the CDR3 is TGTGCCAGTAGTATGGGGCACAGGGCGGGTCAGCCCCAGCATTTT. The whole variable domain, remainder taken from reference TRBV19 and TRBJ1-5, is DGGITQSPKYLFRKEGQNVTLSCEQNLNHDAMYWYRQDPGQGLRLIYYSQIVNDFQKGDIAEGYSVSREKKESFPLTVTSAQKNPTAFYLCASSMGHRAGQPQHFGDGTRLSIL.

The J gene is TRBJ1-5, the V gene TRBV12-3 or TRBV12-4; D remains unclear. V gave up 0 bases and J gave up 4 bases, with 4 bases separating them. The CDR3 covers 13 residues. The CDR3 here is CASSLAENQPQHF. The CDR3 DNA reads TGTGCCAGCAGTTTAGCTGAGAATCAGCCCCAGCATTTT.

The V and J genes are TRBV29-1 and TRBJ2-2, with D maybe TRBD1 (5 bases). Trimming pared 6 bases from V and 1 base from J, leaving 9 bases between. The germline V gene has CDR1 SQVTM and CDR2 ANQGSEA. This CDR3 region has 13 residues. As DNA, the CDR3 is TGCAGCGTCGACAGATTGAACACCGGGGAGCTGTTTTTT. It specifies CSVDRLNTGELFF.

The gene calls are TRBV7-2 and TRBJ1-1, with D unclear. The V gene lost 8 bases and the J gene lost 2 bases, with 6 bases spanning the gap. Per the germline V gene, CDR1 is SGHTA and CDR2 is FQGNSA. The CDR3 contains 11 residues. For the CDR3, the DNA is TGTGCCAGCGCACAAAACACTGAAGCTTTCTTT. Protein sequence: CASAQNTEAFF.

This clone was observed a handful of times. Here the CDR3 reads CASSDGQENNEQFF. CDR3 bases: TGTGCCAGCAGTGACGGGCAGGAAAACAATGAGCAGTTCTTC. This chain uses TRBV6-4 with TRBJ2-1; no clear D gene. The V gene lost 2 bases and the J gene lost 5 bases, with 10 bases spanning the gap. This CDR3 comprises 14 residues. Germline V lookup: CDR1 MRHNA, CDR2 SNTAGT.

The chain has TRBV6-6 and TRBJ1-6; weak D call: TRBD1 (5 bases). This CDR3 region has 16 residues. Trimming shortened V by 6 bases and J by 7 bases, and 19 bases separated the two germline ends. Per germline, CDR1 MNHNY and CDR2 SVGAGI (reference sequence). The CDR3 DNA sequence: TGTGCCAGCAGAACCCGGGGGACCCTGGGGAATTCACCCCTCCACTTT. As protein: CASRTRGTLGNSPLHF.

The rearrangement links TRBV5-1 to TRBJ2-5, with TRBD2 matching over 7 bases. The CDR3 runs to 16 residues. Unmatched junction bases numbered 14, after V lost 4 bases and J lost 5 bases. From germline, CDR1 is SGHRS and CDR2 YFSETQ. DNA for the CDR3: TGCGCCAGCAGCACCGACGGCGGGAGCTGGTGGGAGACCCAGTACTTC. Translation: CASSTDGGSWWETQYF.

This chain uses TRBV9 with TRBJ2-2; a possible D gene is TRBD1 (5 bases). The CDR3 spans 14 residues. The ends were cut back, 0 bases at V and 6 bases at J, with 9 bases in the middle. Germline-derived CDR1 and CDR2 are SGDLS and YYNGEE. CDR3 DNA: TGTGCCAGCAGCGTAGCTGTCAGGGCCGGGGAGCTGTTTTTT. Translation: CASSVAVRAGELFF.

The chain joins TRBV19 to TRBJ1-1; 9 bases match TRBD1. From germline, CDR1 is LNHDA and CDR2 SQIVND (reference sequence). After removal of 6 bases from V and 1 base from J, the junction contained 18 bases not matched to a gene. The CDR3 length is 19 residues. In nucleotides, the CDR3 is TGTGCCAGTAGCCAACACAGGGGGCCAGACCAAGGGAGGAACACTGAAGCTTTCTTT. This codes for CASSQHRGPDQGRNTEAFF.

In the case of this clone: A read error may produce the germline difference seen at one junction end. The chain carries TRBV7-8 and TRBJ2-7, with 7 bases lining up with TRBD2. Germline V gives CDR1 SGHVS, CDR2 FQNEAQ. The CDR3 is 15 amino acids. This chain's CDR3 is CASSLAGEGSYEQYF. CDR3 DNA: TGTGCCAGCAGTTTAGCTGGGGAGGGCTCCTACGAGCAGTACTTC.

The chain uses TRBV9 and TRBJ1-1; 7 nucleotides agree with TRBD1. Germline-derived CDR1 and CDR2 are SGDLS and YYNGEE. The V gene end was trimmed by 3 bases and the J gene end by 1 base; junction bases not matched to a gene: 6. The CDR3 is made up of 15 amino acids. CDR3 nucleotide sequence: TGTGCCAGCAGCGCCCTGACAGGGAGGAACACTGAAGCTTTCTTT. Translated: CASSALTGRNTEAFF.

V usage is TRBV11-1 and J usage is TRBJ2-7, with a tentative D call TRBD1 (6 bases). The germline V and J ends were trimmed by 5 bases and 4 bases, with 9 bases remaining between them. The CDR3 runs 12 residues. Germline V gives CDR1 SGHAT, CDR2 FQDESV (reference sequence). The CDR3 region is CASSKQGYEQYF. The CDR3 coding sequence is TGTGCCAGCAGCAAACAGGGTTACGAGCAGTACTTC.

This sequence joins TRBV30 and TRBJ1-6; possibly TRBD1 for D (6 bases). The CDR3 runs 14 residues. The V and J ends lost 3 bases and 3 bases respectively, with 9 bases between them. Germline CDR1 reads GTSNPN; CDR2 reads SVGIG (reference sequence). Here the CDR3 reads CAWSSDSYNSPLHF. CDR3 bases: TGTGCCTGGAGCTCGGACAGCTATAATTCACCCCTCCACTTT.

J is TRBJ1-1 and V is TRBV9, with a weak D call TRBD1 (6 bases). This CDR3 is 16 amino acids long. Germline values: CDR1 SGDLS, CDR2 YYNGEE. The V and J ends lost 4 bases and 0 bases respectively, with 16 bases between them. CDR3 protein: CASSQGGRGMNTEAFF. The CDR3 DNA reads as TGTGCCAGCAGCCAAGGGGGGAGGGGGATGAACACTGAAGCTTTCTTT.

This clone occurred once. The V call is TRBV25-1, the J call TRBJ1-4; 8 bases are shared with TRBD1. The CDR3 loop spans 17 amino acids. Losses at the gene ends were 3 bases for V and 1 base for J; bases not matched to a gene: 7. The germline V gene has CDR1 MGHDK and CDR2 SYGVNS. CDR3 coding DNA: TGTGCCAGCAGTGACACAGGACAGGGAAAAACTAATGAAAAACTGTTTTTT. Residues: CASSDTGQGKTNEKLFF.

The rearrangement joins TRBV6-4 to TRBJ1-5; no reliable D call. Germline V gene sequence: CDR1 MRHNA, CDR2 SNTAGT. This CDR3 comprises 15 residues. V was cut by 8 bases and J by 6 bases, with 20 bases left in between. CDR3: CASCPELGRGQPQHF. The CDR3 coding sequence is TGTGCCAGCTGTCCGGAATTAGGGAGAGGTCAGCCCCAGCATTTT.